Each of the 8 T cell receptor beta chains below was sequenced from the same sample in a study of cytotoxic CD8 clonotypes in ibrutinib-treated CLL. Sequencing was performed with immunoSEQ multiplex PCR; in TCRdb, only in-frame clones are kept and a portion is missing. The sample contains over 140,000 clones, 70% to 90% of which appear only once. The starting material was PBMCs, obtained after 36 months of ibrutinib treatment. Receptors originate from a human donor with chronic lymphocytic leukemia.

CDR3 loop: CASRVTGGRFSGGYEQYF. CDR3 coding DNA: TGTGCCAGCAGGGTGACAGGGGGCCGCTTCTCCGGGGGCTACGAGCAGTACTTC. This chain connects TRBV28 to TRBJ2-7; 10 nucleotides match TRBD1. Germline V lookup: CDR1 MDHEN, CDR2 SYDVKM. V trimming: 6 bases; J trimming: 3 bases; junction bases outside the gene matches: 17. The CDR3 runs 18 residues.

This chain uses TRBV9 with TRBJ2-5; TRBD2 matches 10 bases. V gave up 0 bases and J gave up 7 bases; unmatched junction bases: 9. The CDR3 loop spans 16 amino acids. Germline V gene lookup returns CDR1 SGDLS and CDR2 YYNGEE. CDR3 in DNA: TGTGCCAGCAGCGTAGTAGGAGCGGGGGGGCCGGGGACCCAGTACTTC. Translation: CASSVVGAGGPGTQYF.

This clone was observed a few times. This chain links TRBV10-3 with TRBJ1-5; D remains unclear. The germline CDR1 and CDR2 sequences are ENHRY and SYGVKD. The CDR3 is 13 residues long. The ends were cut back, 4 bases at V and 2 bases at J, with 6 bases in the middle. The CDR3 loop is CAISGQGNQPQHF. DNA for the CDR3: TGTGCCATCAGTGGGCAGGGCAATCAGCCCCAGCATTTT.

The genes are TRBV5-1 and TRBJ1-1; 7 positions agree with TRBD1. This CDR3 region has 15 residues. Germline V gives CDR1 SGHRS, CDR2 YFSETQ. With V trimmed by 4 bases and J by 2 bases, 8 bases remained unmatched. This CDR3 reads CASSALQGRNTEAFF. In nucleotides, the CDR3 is TGCGCCAGCAGCGCGCTACAGGGGCGAAACACTGAAGCTTTCTTT.

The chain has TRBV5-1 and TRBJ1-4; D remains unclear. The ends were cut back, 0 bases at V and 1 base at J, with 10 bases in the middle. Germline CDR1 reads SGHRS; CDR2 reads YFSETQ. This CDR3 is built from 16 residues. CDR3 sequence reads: CASSLGWAKTNEKLFF. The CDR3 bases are TGCGCCAGCAGCTTGGGGTGGGCCAAAACTAATGAAAAACTGTTTTTT.

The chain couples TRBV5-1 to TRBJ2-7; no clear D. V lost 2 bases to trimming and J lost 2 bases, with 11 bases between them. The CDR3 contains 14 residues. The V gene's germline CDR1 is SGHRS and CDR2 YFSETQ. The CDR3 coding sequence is TGCGCCAGCAGCTTAAACGGTTTTACCTACGAGCAGTACTTC. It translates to CASSLNGFTYEQYF.

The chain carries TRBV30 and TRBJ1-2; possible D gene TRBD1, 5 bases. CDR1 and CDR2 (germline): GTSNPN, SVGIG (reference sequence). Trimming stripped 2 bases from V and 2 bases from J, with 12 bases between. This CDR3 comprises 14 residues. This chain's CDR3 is CAWSREGRNYGYTF. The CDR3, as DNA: TGTGCCTGGAGTAGGGAGGGGCGGAACTATGGCTACACCTTC.

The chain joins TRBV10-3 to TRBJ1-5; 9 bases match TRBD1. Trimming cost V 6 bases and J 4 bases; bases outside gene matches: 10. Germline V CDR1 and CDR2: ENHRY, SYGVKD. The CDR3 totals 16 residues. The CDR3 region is CAIRKGQGDRNQPQHF. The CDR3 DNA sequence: TGTGCCATCAGAAAGGGACAGGGCGACAGGAATCAGCCCCAGCATTTT.